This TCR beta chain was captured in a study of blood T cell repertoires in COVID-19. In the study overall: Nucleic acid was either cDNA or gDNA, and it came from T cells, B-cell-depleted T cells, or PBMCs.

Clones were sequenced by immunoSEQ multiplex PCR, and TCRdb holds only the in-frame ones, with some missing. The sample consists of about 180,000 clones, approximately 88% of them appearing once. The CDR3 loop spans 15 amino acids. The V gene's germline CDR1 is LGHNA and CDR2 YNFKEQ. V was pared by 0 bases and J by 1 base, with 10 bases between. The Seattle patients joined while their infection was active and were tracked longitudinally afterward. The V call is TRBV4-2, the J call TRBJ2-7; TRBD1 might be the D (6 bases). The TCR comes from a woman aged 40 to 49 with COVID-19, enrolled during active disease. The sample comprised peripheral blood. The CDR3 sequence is CASSQDTQGSYEQYF. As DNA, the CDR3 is TGTGCCAGCAGCCAAGACACCCAGGGGTCCTACGAGCAGTACTTC.